The T cell receptor (beta chain) under discussion was sequenced for a study of blood T cell repertoires in COVID-19. Study in general: Material from acute and convalescent COVID-19 was sourced from the United States, Italy and Spain. The analysed material was cDNA or gDNA that came from T cells, B-cell-depleted T cells, or PBMCs.

Original analysis: Amplifying reference gene primers gave estimates of nucleated cell counts. Generated by immunoSEQ multiplex PCR, the TCRdb table keeps only in-frame clones and is missing some. V, J and clone size derive from that table, while D and trimming were established from the DNA sequence. Counted here are hundreds of thousands of clones, about nine tenths occurring once; the ten biggest clones make up roughly 0.25%. Only a few counts were recorded for this clone. Sequenced sample: peripheral blood. This receptor was obtained from a woman between 18 and 29 years old with acute or convalescent COVID-19.

For the CDR3, the DNA is TGTGCCAGCAGTTTCGGACTAGCGGGGCCTTACGAGCAGTACTTC. Amino acid sequence: CASSFGLAGPYEQYF. The J gene is TRBJ2-7, the V gene TRBV6-5; 12 bases map to TRBD2. V lost 4 bases and J lost 4; bases outside the gene matches: 5. The germline gives CDR1 MNHEY, CDR2 SVGAGI. There are 15 residues in the CDR3.